The clone carrying this TCR beta chain was detected a few times. Its antigen is undetermined. CDR1 is SNHLY, CDR2 FYNNEI, per germline. The CDR3 spans 16 residues. V dropped 5 bases and J dropped 5; count of bases not matched to a gene: 13. This sample stems from a study of T cells in Graves' hyperthyroidism and ophthalmopathy. Regarding the study as a whole: In blood, most of the thyroid clonotypes expanded above 0.001 were also present.

It was RNA transcripts that yielded the amplified TCR beta CDR3 regions. Using the HTBI primer set, a first-round RT-PCR was run on the TCR CDR3. MiXCR, run by TCRdb on the multiplex PCR reads, gives a single entry per CDR3 protein. The sample records some 800,000 distinct CDR3 sequences, 38% being singletons. The TCR sequence derives from a man aged 18 to 30 with Graves' hyperthyroidism. The sample taken for sequencing was blood. This rearrangement joins TRBV2 to TRBJ2-7, with 9 nucleotides matching TRBD2. CDR3 in DNA: TGTGCCAGCAGTTTAGCGGGAGCCCCAGTCGTAGACGAGCAGTACTTC. It encodes CASSLAGAPVVDEQYF.